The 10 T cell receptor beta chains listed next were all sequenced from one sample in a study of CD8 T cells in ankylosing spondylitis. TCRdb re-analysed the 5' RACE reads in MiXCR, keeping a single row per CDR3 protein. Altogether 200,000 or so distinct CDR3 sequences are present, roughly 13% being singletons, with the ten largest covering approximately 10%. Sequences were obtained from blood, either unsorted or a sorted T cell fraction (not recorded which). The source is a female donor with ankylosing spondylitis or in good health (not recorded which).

For the CDR3, the DNA is TGCGCCAGCAGCATCGGACAGGACGGGGTTAACTATGGCTACACCTTC. Encoded protein: CASSIGQDGVNYGYTF. The rearrangement joins TRBV5-1 to TRBJ1-2; 7 bases line up with TRBD1. This CDR3 has 16 amino acids. After removal of 4 bases from V and 1 base from J, the junction contained 10 bases not matched to a gene. Germline V gives CDR1 SGHRS, CDR2 YFSETQ.

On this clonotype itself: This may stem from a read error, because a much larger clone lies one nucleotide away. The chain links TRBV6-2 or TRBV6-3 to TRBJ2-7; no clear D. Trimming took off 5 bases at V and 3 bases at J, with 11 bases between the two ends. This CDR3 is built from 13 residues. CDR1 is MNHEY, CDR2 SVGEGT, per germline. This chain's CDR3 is CASSRVSFYEQYF. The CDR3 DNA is TGTGCCAGCAGTCGTGTTAGTTTCTACGAGCAGTACTTC.

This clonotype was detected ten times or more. CDR3 amino acids: CASRIGTGELFF. CDR3 coding DNA: TGTGCCAGCAGAATAGGGACGGGGGAGCTGTTTTTT. V is TRBV6-2 or TRBV6-3 and J is TRBJ2-2, with D possibly being TRBD1 or TRBD2 (5 bases each). CDR3 size: 12 residues. Trimming removed 6 bases from V and 8 bases from J, with 10 bases in between. Germline V gene lookup returns CDR1 MNHEY and CDR2 SVGEGT.

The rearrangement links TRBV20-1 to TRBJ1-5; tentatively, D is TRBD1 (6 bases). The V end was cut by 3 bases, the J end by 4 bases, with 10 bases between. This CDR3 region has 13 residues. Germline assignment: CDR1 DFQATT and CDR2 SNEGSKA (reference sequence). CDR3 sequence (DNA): TGCAGTGCTAGTATACAGGGAAATCAGCCCCAGCATTTT. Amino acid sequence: CSASIQGNQPQHF.

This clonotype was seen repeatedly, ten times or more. Here the CDR3 reads CASSHSSRDFYEQYF. In DNA form, the CDR3 reads TGTGCCAGCAGCCATTCCTCCCGGGACTTTTACGAGCAGTACTTC. The V and J genes are TRBV3-1 and TRBJ2-7, with TRBD2 as a possible D gene (6 bases). The CDR3 extends over 15 amino acids. Germline CDR1 is LGHDT and CDR2 is YNNKEL (reference sequence). Trimming cost V 3 bases and J 4 bases, with 16 bases left between them.

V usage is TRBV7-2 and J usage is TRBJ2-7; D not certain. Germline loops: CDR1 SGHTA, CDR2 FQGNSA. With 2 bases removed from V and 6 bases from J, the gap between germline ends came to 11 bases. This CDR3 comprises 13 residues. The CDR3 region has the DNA TGTGCCAGCAGCTTAAGTACCCTCGGCGAGCAGTACTTC. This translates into CASSLSTLGEQYF.

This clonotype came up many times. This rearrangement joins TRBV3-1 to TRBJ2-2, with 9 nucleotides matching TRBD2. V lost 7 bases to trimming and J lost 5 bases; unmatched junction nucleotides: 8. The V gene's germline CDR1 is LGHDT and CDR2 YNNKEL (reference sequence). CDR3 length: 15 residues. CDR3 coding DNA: TGTGCCAGCATGTTTAGGACTAGCGTTACCGGGGAGCTGTTTTTT. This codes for CASMFRTSVTGELFF. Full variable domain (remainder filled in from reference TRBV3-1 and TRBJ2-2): DTAVSQTPKYLVTQMGNDKSIKCEQNLGHDTMYWYKQDSKKFLKIMFSYNNKELIINETVPNRFSPKSPDKAHLNLHINSLELGDSAVYFCASMFRTSVTGELFFGEGSRLTVL.

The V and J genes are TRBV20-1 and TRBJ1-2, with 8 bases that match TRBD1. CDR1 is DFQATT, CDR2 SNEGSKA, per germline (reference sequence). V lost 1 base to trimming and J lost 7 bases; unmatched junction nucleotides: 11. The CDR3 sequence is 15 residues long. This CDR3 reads CSARARRDRGGGYTF. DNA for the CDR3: TGCAGTGCTAGAGCTCGCCGCGACAGGGGAGGTGGCTACACCTTC.

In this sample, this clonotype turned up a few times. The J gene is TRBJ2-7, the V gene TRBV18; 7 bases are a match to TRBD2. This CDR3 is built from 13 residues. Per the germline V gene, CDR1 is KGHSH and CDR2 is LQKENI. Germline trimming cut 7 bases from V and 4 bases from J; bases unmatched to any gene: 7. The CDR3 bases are TGTGCCAGCTTGGGAGGGCGAGGATACGAGCAGTACTTC. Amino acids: CASLGGRGYEQYF.

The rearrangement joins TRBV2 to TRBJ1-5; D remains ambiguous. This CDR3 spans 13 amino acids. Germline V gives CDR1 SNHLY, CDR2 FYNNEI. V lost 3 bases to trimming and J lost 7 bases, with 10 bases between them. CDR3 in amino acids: CASSDIDSQPQHF. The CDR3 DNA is TGTGCCAGCAGTGATATAGACTCACAGCCCCAGCATTTT.